This T cell receptor beta chain came from a study of beta chain features in type 1 diabetes. Study-level information: Sorted cells from all samples, numbering 95 million to 140 million, were examined. Study observations and caveats: Among patients with Type 1 diabetes, TCRB CDR3s were moderately but significantly shorter in every one of the four CD4+ subsets. Amplification by PCR could prefer shorter templates, with the same effect in patients and controls. Insertion counts at VDJ junctions were lower in type 1 diabetes patients, who also showed more deletions there.

Post-sort purity exceeded 95% for all sorted populations. Worth noting for this clone: The antigen remains unidentified.

Every bit of the isolated RNA underwent reverse transcription, so sequencing read expressed TCRB transcripts. Assay: immunoSEQ multiplex PCR; the TCRdb copy retains only in-frame clones and omits some. The top ten clones hold more than 0.09% of a sample with 600,000 to 700,000 clones, around 12% of them seen once. The V gene lost 3 bases and the J gene lost 15 bases, with 9 bases spanning the gap. The CDR3 length is 11 residues. Germline V gene lookup returns CDR1 SGHTA and CDR2 FQGNSA. Sequencing was performed on naive CD4+ T cells from blood. The chain combines TRBV7-2 with TRBJ1-6; tentative D call: TRBD1 (6 bases). The sequence was collected from a young man with type 1 diabetes. The CDR3 sequence: CASSLGRGLHF. CDR3 coding DNA: TGTGCCAGCAGCTTGGGCAGGGGCCTCCACTTT.